This TCR beta chain was recorded in a study of immune characterization of retroperitoneal liposarcoma. Each CDR3 protein is one row after TCRdb ran MiXCR on the PCR reads. The sample shows 6,000 to 7,000 distinct CDR3 sequences, 25% to 35% of them seen only once. This CDR3 contains 14 residues. Trimming shortened V by 3 bases and J by 1 base, and 9 bases separated the two germline ends. In germline, CDR1 is LGHDT, CDR2 YNNKEL (reference sequence). Sequencing was performed on blood. V usage is TRBV3-1 and J usage is TRBJ1-1; no firm D call. This receptor was identified in a male donor with retroperitoneal liposarcoma. CDR3 DNA sequence: TGTGCCAGCAGCCAGTCCCTTCAGAACACTGAAGCTTTCTTT. Protein: CASSQSLQNTEAFF.